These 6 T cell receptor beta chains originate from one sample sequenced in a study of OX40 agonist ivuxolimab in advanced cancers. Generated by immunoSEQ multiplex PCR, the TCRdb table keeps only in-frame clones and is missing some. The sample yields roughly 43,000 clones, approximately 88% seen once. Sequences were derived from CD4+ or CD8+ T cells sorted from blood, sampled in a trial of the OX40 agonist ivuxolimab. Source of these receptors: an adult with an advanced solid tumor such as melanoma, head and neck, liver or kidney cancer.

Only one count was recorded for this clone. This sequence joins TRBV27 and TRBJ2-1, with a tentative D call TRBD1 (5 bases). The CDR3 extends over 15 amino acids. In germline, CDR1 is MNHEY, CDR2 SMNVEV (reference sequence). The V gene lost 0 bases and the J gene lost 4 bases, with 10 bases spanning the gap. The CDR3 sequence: CASSLSWQGYNEQFF. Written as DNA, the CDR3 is TGTGCCAGCAGTTTATCTTGGCAGGGTTACAATGAGCAGTTCTTC.

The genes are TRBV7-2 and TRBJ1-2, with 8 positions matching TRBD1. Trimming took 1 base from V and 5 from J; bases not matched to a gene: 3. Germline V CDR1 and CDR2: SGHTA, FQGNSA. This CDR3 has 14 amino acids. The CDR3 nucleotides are TGTGCCAGCAGCTTAGGGACAGGGCTGTATGGCTACACCTTC. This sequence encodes CASSLGTGLYGYTF.

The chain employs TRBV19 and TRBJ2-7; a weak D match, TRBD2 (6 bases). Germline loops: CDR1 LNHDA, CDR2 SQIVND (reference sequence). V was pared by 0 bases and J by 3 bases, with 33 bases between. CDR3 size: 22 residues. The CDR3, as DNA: TGTGCCAGTAGTATAGATCGTAAAGACACCTCACTAATAGCGGAACCCGACTACGAGCAGTACTTC. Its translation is CASSIDRKDTSLIAEPDYEQYF.

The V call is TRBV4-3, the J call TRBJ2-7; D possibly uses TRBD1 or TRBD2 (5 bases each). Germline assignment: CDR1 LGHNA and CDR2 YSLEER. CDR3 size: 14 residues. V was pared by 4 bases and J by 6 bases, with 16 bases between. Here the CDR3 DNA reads TGCGCCAGCAGCCCCAAGATCGTAGGGACCGAGCAGTACTTC. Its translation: CASSPKIVGTEQYF.

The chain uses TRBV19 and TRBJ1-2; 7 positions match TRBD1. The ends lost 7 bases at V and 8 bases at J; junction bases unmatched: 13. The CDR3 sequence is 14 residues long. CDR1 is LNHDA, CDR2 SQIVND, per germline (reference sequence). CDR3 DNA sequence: TGTGCCAGTACCCCTCCGCAGGGGGTTGAGGGCTACACCTTC. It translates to CASTPPQGVEGYTF.

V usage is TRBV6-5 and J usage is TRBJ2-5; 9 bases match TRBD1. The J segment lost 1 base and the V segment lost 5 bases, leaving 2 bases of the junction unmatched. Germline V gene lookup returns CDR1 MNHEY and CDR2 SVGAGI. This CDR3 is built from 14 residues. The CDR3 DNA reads TGTGCCAGCAGTATGACAGGGGGCCAAGAGACCCAGTACTTC. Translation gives CASSMTGGQETQYF.